The following is a TCR beta chain sequence with its context. The antigen this receptor binds is unknown. Base qualities were left out, and no much larger clone turns up one base away. The sample originates from a study of blood T cell repertoires in COVID-19 (dated by TCRdb to 2020 to 2022). For the wider study: The collaborator samples originated in the United States, Italy and Spain and spanned the acute and convalescent phases of COVID-19. The prospective study material was composed of cDNA or gDNA derived from T cells, B-cell-depleted T cells, or PBMCs. The dataset comprised deeply sampled blood TCRbeta repertoires from subjects exposed to, actively infected with, or recovered from COVID-19. The repertoires were released in a freely available public database intended as a resource for research on the immune response to SARS-CoV-2. The samples were drawn from the first 160 participants of the ongoing ImmuneRACE study and from some 1,300 subjects provided by 6 global collaborators. A de-identified subject ID, COVID-19 status, age in years and sex were almost always included in the sample metadata. Where available, HLA class I and class II types were obtained from metadata supplied by the sample provider rather than from assay-based typing. What the research found in general, with its limitations: How much clinical and demographic metadata was included differed by source and by participant, and the metadata was provided uncurated.

Whole blood was collected in K2EDTA tubes by collaborating institutions according to the institutions' own protocols. Collaborator samples were shipped for TCRbeta analysis as frozen whole blood, isolated PBMCs, or DNA extracted from either sample type. TCRbeta CDR3 regions were amplified from genomic DNA using the immunoSEQ Assay, a bias-controlled multiplex PCR. Regarding the original processing steps: Nucleated cell counts per sample were estimated from amplification of reference gene primers within the assay. To quantify the absolute abundance of each unique TCRbeta CDR3 rearrangement, sequence reads were collapsed and filtered. For each sample, productive Simpson clonality was calculated by taking the square root of Simpson's diversity index across productive rearrangements. TCRdb retrieved this table from immuneACCESS and kept in-frame rearrangements only. Not all clones are present; in checked studies, unresolved V genes account for under half, and no reason is known for the remainder. The V and J calls and the clone size are those of that table, but D and trimming were determined from the DNA. Within this sample are hundreds of thousands of clones, with 88% of them counted one time only. Of the sample, just over 0.7% is held by the ten largest clones.

Material for sequencing was peripheral blood. The TCR comes from a man aged 40-49 years with acute or convalescent COVID-19.

Here is the DNA: TGTGCCAGTAGTATAGATCTATGGTACGAGCAGTACTTC. It encodes CASSIDLWYEQYF. The sequence joins TRBV19 to TRBJ2-7, with the D gene not confidently named. The CDR3 goes from the cysteine to the phenylalanine over 13 residues. Of all the DNA, just the CDR3 is kept, 39 bases in frame from base 1. V loses 0 bases of germline sequence and J loses 4 bases, and the interval between the two ends is 7 bases. CDR1 LNHDA and CDR2 SQIVND were looked up in the germline V gene (reference sequence).